Listed below are T cell receptor beta chains from one sample, sequenced in a study of blood T cell repertoires in COVID-19. Method: immunoSEQ multiplex PCR; TCRdb's copy keeps in-frame clones and lacks some. The data contain around 80,000 clones, roughly 82% of them singletons. Sequences were obtained from peripheral blood. The receptors here all came from a man older than 75 with acute or convalescent COVID-19. Each CDR3 is given with its conserved first and last residue. D genes are given only for firm matches. Not every row has a clone size; where given, it reads once, few, many or a size class.

D: TRBD2; J: TRBJ2-1; V: TRBV7-9; size: NA; DNA: TGTGCCAGCAGCCCACTGATGACTAGCGGGGTTTACAATGAGCAGTTCTTC; CDR3: CASSPLMTSGVYNEQFF
D: TRBD1; J: TRBJ2-2; V: TRBV7-3; size: NA; DNA: TGTGCCAGCAGCTCGTACTCTCAGGGGGCGGGCGGGGAGCTGTTTTTT; CDR3: CASSSYSQGAGGELFF
D: NA; J: TRBJ2-7; V: TRBV6-5; size: NA; DNA: TGTGCCAGCAGTTACCGCGGGGACGGATACTACGAGCAGTACTTC; CDR3: CASSYRGDGYYEQYF
D: TRBD1; J: TRBJ1-2; V: TRBV3-1/TRBV3-2; size: NA; DNA: TGTGCCAGCAGCCAAGATTGGGACAGGGGGCCCTTGGGCTACACCTTC; CDR3: CASSQDWDRGPLGYTF
D: TRBD2; J: TRBJ2-7; V: TRBV7-2; size: NA; DNA: TGTGCCAGCAGCTCTAGCGGGCCAGCCTACGAGCAGTACTTC; CDR3: CASSSSGPAYEQYF
D: NA; J: TRBJ1-1; V: TRBV4-1; size: NA; DNA: TGCGCCAGCAGCCAAACAGTGAACACTGAAGCTTTCTTT; CDR3: CASSQTVNTEAFF
D: NA; J: TRBJ2-1; V: TRBV7-8; size: NA; DNA: TGTGCCAGCAGCTTAGCCTCGTTCCAGGGGAATGAGCAGTTCTTC; CDR3: CASSLASFQGNEQFF
D: NA; J: TRBJ2-5; V: TRBV14; size: once; DNA: TGTGCCAGCAGCCGCCAACCCCGCGGGCCCCAAGAGACCCAGTACTTC; CDR3: CASSRQPRGPQETQYF
D: TRBD2; J: TRBJ2-5; V: TRBV7-2; size: NA; DNA: TGTGCCAGCAGCTTAGTGGGGGGTAGCGGGGGTCAAGAGACCCAGTACTTC; CDR3: CASSLVGGSGGQETQYF
D: NA; J: TRBJ1-5; V: TRBV2; size: NA; DNA: TGTGCCAGCAGTGAAAACAGTAGCAATCAGCCCCAGCATTTT; CDR3: CASSENSSNQPQHF
D: NA; J: TRBJ1-6; V: TRBV10-3; size: NA; DNA: TGTGCCATCAGTGAGGGGTCAGGTCGTTCACCCCTCCACTTT; CDR3: CAISEGSGRSPLHF
D: TRBD2; J: TRBJ2-5; V: TRBV30; size: NA; DNA: TGTGCCTGGAGCTTAGCGGGGGCAGAGACCCAGTACTTC; CDR3: CAWSLAGAETQYF
D: TRBD1; J: TRBJ1-4; V: TRBV24-1; size: NA; DNA: TGTGCCATAAACACGGACAGGGGGGAAACTAATGAAAAACTGTTTTTT; CDR3: CAINTDRGETNEKLFF
D: TRBD2; J: TRBJ2-1; V: TRBV5-5; size: NA; DNA: TGTGCCAGCAGCGATGGCGGGAGCTACAATGAGCAGTTCTTC; CDR3: CASSDGGSYNEQFF
D: TRBD2; J: TRBJ2-1; V: TRBV27; size: few; DNA: TGTGCCAGCAGTCCCGGCGGGCGGGGGGGCCGCAATGAGCAGTTCTTC; CDR3: CASSPGGRGGRNEQFF
D: TRBD2; J: TRBJ2-5; V: TRBV5-5; size: NA; DNA: TGTGCCAGCAGCTTGGGAACTAGCGGTAGGGAAGAGACCCAGTACTTC; CDR3: CASSLGTSGREETQYF
D: TRBD1; J: TRBJ2-1; V: TRBV19; size: once; DNA: TGTGCCAGTAGTATACGGGGACAGGGGTACAATGAGCAGTTCTTC; CDR3: CASSIRGQGYNEQFF
D: TRBD1; J: TRBJ2-3; V: TRBV28; size: NA; DNA: TGTGCCAGCAGAGGACAGGGGGCGGGGGTGGCAGATACGCAGTATTTT; CDR3: CASRGQGAGVADTQYF
D: NA; J: TRBJ1-1; V: TRBV5-1; size: NA; DNA: TGCGCCAGCAGCGAGGGTATGAACACTGAAGCTTTCTTT; CDR3: CASSEGMNTEAFF
D: TRBD1; J: TRBJ2-7; V: TRBV5-4; size: NA; DNA: TGTGCCAGCAGCACTAGACAGGGACCCTACGAGCAGTACTTC; CDR3: CASSTRQGPYEQYF
D: NA; J: TRBJ2-3; V: TRBV4-1; size: NA; DNA: TGCGCCAGCAGCCGAGCTTATACTAGCACAGATACGCAGTATTTT; CDR3: CASSRAYTSTDTQYF
D: NA; J: TRBJ2-3; V: TRBV14; size: NA; DNA: TGTGCCAGCAGCCAAGGGGGCAGCGCCCGAGATACGCAGTATTTT; CDR3: CASSQGGSARDTQYF
D: NA; J: TRBJ2-1; V: TRBV5-1; size: NA; DNA: TGCGCCAGCAGCTTAGGCAGGGGTTATGAGCAGTTCTTC; CDR3: CASSLGRGYEQFF
D: TRBD1; J: TRBJ2-2; V: TRBV7-9; size: NA; DNA: TGTGCCAGCAGCCTGGGGGACAGGGCCGGGGAGCTGTTTTTT; CDR3: CASSLGDRAGELFF
D: NA; J: TRBJ2-3; V: TRBV5-5; size: few; DNA: TGTGCCAGCAGCTCTTATTACTCGCGCACAGATACGCAGTATTTT; CDR3: CASSSYYSRTDTQYF
D: NA; J: TRBJ1-6; V: TRBV7-3; size: NA; DNA: TGTGCCAGCAGCTTAACCCGTAATTCACCCCTCCACTTT; CDR3: CASSLTRNSPLHF
D: TRBD2; J: TRBJ2-1; V: TRBV5-1; size: NA; DNA: TGCGCCAGCAGCTTGAATAGCGGGGGGATCCCCTACAATGAGCAGTTCTTC; CDR3: CASSLNSGGIPYNEQFF
D: TRBD1; J: TRBJ1-2; V: TRBV18; size: NA; DNA: TGTGCCAGCTCATCAACCGGGACAGGGAGAGCATTTCCAACCTTC; CDR3: CASSSTGTGRAFPTF
D: TRBD1; J: TRBJ1-3; V: TRBV7-2; size: once; DNA: TGTGCCAGCAGCTTAGGGTCGAGGGGGCGCATTGGAAACACCATATATTTT; CDR3: CASSLGSRGRIGNTIYF
D: NA; J: TRBJ2-4; V: TRBV29-1; size: NA; DNA: TGCAGCGTTGATTCAGGGCTAGCCAAAAACATTCAGTACTTC; CDR3: CSVDSGLAKNIQYF
D: NA; J: TRBJ1-6; V: TRBV3-1/TRBV3-2; size: NA; DNA: TGTGCCAGCAGCCCGACGGGCAGGGTAAATTCACCCCTCCACTTT; CDR3: CASSPTGRVNSPLHF
D: TRBD1; J: TRBJ1-4; V: TRBV6-4; size: NA; DNA: TGTGCCAGCAGTGTTACCGGGACAGGGTTGATCGAGCAGGTAAAACTGTTTTTT; CDR3: CASSVTGTGLIEQVKLFF
D: TRBD2; J: TRBJ2-1; V: TRBV29-1; size: once; DNA: TGCAGCGCCCCCCCCGCGGGACTAGCGGGCGATGAGCAGTTCTTC; CDR3: CSAPPAGLAGDEQFF
D: TRBD1; J: TRBJ1-2; V: TRBV9; size: few; DNA: TGTGCCAGCAGCTTTTTGGGACAGGACTATGGCTACACCTTC; CDR3: CASSFLGQDYGYTF
D: NA; J: TRBJ1-1; V: TRBV11-3; size: NA; DNA: TGTGCCAGCAGCACGCGTGGGGGGAGAGCTTTCTTT; CDR3: CASSTRGGRAFF
D: TRBD1; J: TRBJ1-4; V: TRBV30; size: NA; DNA: TGTGCCTGGAGCCCTGGAGGACAGGGACGCGAAAAACTGTTTTTT; CDR3: CAWSPGGQGREKLFF
D: NA; J: TRBJ1-4; V: TRBV12-5; size: NA; DNA: TGTGCTAGTGGTTTGTACGGGGGTCCTAATGAAAAACTGTTTTTT; CDR3: CASGLYGGPNEKLFF
D: TRBD1; J: TRBJ2-7; V: TRBV2; size: NA; DNA: TGTGCCAGCAGGGACAGGGGGCGCGGGGCCTACGAGCAGTACTTC; CDR3: CASRDRGRGAYEQYF